The 2 T cell receptor beta chains in this list originate from one sample, sequenced in a study of blood T cell repertoires in COVID-19. Assay: immunoSEQ multiplex PCR; the TCRdb copy retains only in-frame clones and omits some. The table records roughly 250,000 clones, about 86% of them present only once. The sequenced sample was peripheral blood. The receptors derive from a woman between 25 and 40 years old with COVID-19, enrolled during active disease.

The chain uses TRBV5-1 and TRBJ1-3, with 8 bases aligning to TRBD1. This CDR3 has 16 amino acids. Germline values: CDR1 SGHRS, CDR2 YFSETQ. Unmatched junction bases numbered 11, after V lost 2 bases and J lost 7 bases. CDR3 DNA sequence: TGCGCCAGCAGCTTCGACTCCACAGGGGGGAGTAACACCATATATTTT. As protein: CASSFDSTGGSNTIYF.

This clone was observed once. The J gene is TRBJ1-2, the V gene TRBV28, with D possibly TRBD1 on 5 matching bases. This CDR3 is built from 16 residues. Per germline, CDR1 MDHEN and CDR2 SYDVKM. Trimming removed 5 bases from V and 5 bases from J, with 21 bases in between. The CDR3 loop is CASSQPITRVRYGYTF. As DNA, the CDR3 is TGTGCCAGCAGTCAACCTATTACCAGGGTCAGGTATGGCTACACCTTC.